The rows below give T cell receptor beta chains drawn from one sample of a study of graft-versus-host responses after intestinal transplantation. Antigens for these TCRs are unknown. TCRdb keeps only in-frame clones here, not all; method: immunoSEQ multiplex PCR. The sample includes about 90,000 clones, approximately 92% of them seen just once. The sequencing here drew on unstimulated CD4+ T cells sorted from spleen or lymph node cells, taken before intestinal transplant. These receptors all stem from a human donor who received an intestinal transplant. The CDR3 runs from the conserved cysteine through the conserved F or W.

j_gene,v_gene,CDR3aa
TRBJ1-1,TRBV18,CASSPSAYTEAFF
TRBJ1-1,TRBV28,CASSSISGILTEAFF
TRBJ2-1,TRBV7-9,CASSLVLAGGSYNEQFF
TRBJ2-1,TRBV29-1,CSGTRGGSYNEQFF
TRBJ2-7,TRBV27,CASSFRGEQYF
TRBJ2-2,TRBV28,CASSFSRVQNTGELFF
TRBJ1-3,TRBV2,CASSERGARSGNTIYF
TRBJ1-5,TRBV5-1,CASSLVGGNWPQHF
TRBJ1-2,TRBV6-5,CASSTYNYGYTF
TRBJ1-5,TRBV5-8,CASSFGLGGNQPQHF
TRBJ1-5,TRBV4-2,CASSQESRQGPQHF
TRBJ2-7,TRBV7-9,CASSLGADYEQYF
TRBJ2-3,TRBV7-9,CASSRDLGFTDTQYF
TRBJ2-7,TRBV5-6,CASSSGVGQYF
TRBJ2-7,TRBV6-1,CASSELAGGFEQYF
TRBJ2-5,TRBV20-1,CSAKGRETQYF
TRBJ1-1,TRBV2,CASTDNEAFF
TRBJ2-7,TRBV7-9,CASSRYGTQGKIDEQYF
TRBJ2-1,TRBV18,CASSPTTSGRINEQFF
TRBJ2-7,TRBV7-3,CASSFGTGDYEQYF
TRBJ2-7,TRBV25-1,CASSETGTYEQYF